This T cell receptor beta chain was profiled in a study of cytomegalovirus exposure and HLA in healthy donors. Study-level findings and limits: It was confirmed in vitro that three of the CMV-associated chains were specific for CMV antigens. A later analysis showed HLA-associated TCR beta chains outstripping equally common others in clonal expansion. Fewer N-insertions than the roughly 670-donor mean were reportedly shown by an Asian-associated ancestry cluster in a later analysis.

PCR amplification relied on 60 Vbeta primers (plus 13 Jbeta primers). Here immunoSEQ multiplex PCR was the method, and the copy in TCRdb shows in-frame clones only, minus some. The table includes about 200,000 clones, around 79% detected once. The ends lost 5 bases at V and 5 bases at J; junction bases unmatched: 5. CDR3 length: 15 residues. Germline CDR1 is SGHTA and CDR2 is FQGNSA. Healthy people donating bone marrow made up the donors. Turning to this clone: The target antigen is unknown.

The genes are TRBV7-2 and TRBJ2-1, with 11 positions matching TRBD2. This receptor was taken from a male donor in good health and CMV-seropositive. The sequenced sample consisted of PBMCs. The CDR3 region has the DNA TGTGCCAGCAGCCCGCGGACTAGCGGGCACAATGAGCAGTTCTTC. Translation gives CASSPRTSGHNEQFF.